This passage covers 12 T cell receptor beta chains from one sample sequenced in a study of TET2 disruption in CD19-targeted CAR T cells. Here immunoSEQ multiplex PCR was the method, and the copy in TCRdb shows in-frame clones only, minus some. Its listing shows about 25,000 clones. Their antigens are not known. Indicated treatment: autologous CTL019 cells: CD19 CAR with 4-1BB and CD3 zeta domains. The source material was CD8- CAR+ T cells sorted from cultured blood T cells, sampled for CD19 CAR T cell therapy. Specified subset: CD8-negative CAR-positive T cells from the infusion product. These receptor sequences come from a man aged 65-85 years with chronic lymphocytic leukemia.

Points on this clone: The CDR3 goes on 3 residues after the read ends, and that part is filled in from the germline J gene. This rearrangement joins TRBV6-4 to TRBJ1-5; TRBD1 aligns across 7 bases. The CDR3 consists of 13 residues. V lost 5 bases to trimming and J lost 8 bases; unmatched junction nucleotides: 6. Germline CDR1 MRHNA, CDR2 SNTAGT. Incomplete CDR3 DNA: TGTGCCAGCAGTCGTGAAACAGGGGAGCCC. It codes for CASSRETGEP. The full CDR3 reads CASSRETGEPQHF.

Comment on this clone: Read coverage stops 3 residues before the CDR3 terminus; the germline J gene supplies the remainder. The chain uses TRBV5-1 and TRBJ2-5, with 14 bases matching TRBD2. The V gene's germline CDR1 is SGHRS and CDR2 YFSETQ. The CDR3 has 16 residues. The DNA read from the CDR3 is TGCGCCAGCAGCCTCCGGACTAGCGGGGGGACCAGCACC. Its protein product is CASSLRTSGGTST. The CDR3 as a whole reads CASSLRTSGGTSTQYF.

As to this clone: The CDR3 is cut off 3 residues early in the read; its end comes from the germline J gene. The V gene is TRBV18, the J gene TRBJ1-2; 7 bases fit TRBD1. The CDR3 contains 15 residues. The germline gives CDR1 KGHSH, CDR2 LQKENI. CDR3 DNA, as far as it was read: TGTGCCAGCTCACCAGCCACAGGGGCTGGCTACGAC. It specifies CASSPATGAGYD. In full, the CDR3 is CASSPATGAGYDYTF.

Points on this clone: Read sequence stops 3 residues before the CDR3 end, and the germline J gene provides the missing end. This rearrangement joins TRBV20-1 to TRBJ2-5; D is ambiguous. The germline V gene has CDR1 DFQATT and CDR2 SNEGSKA (reference sequence). Trimming removed 0 bases from V and 5 bases from J, with 4 bases in between. The CDR3 runs 11 residues. CDR3 bases read: TGCAGTGCTAGAGAATCGGAGACC. Residues: CSARESET. The entire CDR3 is CSARESETQYF.

Concerning this clone: With the read ending 3 residues before the CDR3 end, the germline J gene is used to fill in that end. The gene calls are TRBV20-1 and TRBJ1-6; D is possibly TRBD1 (6 bases). Germline CDR1 is DFQATT and CDR2 is SNEGSKA (reference sequence). The ends were cut back, 1 base at V and 10 bases at J, with 11 bases in the middle. This CDR3 region has 13 residues. The CDR3: CSARAQGASPLHF. Incomplete CDR3 DNA: TGCAGTGCTAGAGCACAGGGAGCCTCACCC.

Regarding this clone: The CDR3 end falls 3 residues outside the read, so it is completed with the germline J gene. The J gene is TRBJ2-4, the V gene TRBV20-1; D remains unclear. From germline, CDR1 is DFQATT and CDR2 SNEGSKA (reference sequence). The CDR3 is 14 residues long. V dropped 6 bases and J dropped 4 bases, with 16 bases sitting between them. This CDR3 reads CSAFTGGSKNIQYF. The sequenced CDR3 bases are TGCAGTGCCTTCACCGGCGGCAGTAAAAACATT.

This clone shows up as medium-sized by frequency. The read is 3 residues too short to cover the CDR3 end, so that end is filled in from the germline J gene. The chain carries TRBV7-3 and TRBJ2-2; TRBD1 matches at 7 bases. Germline assignment: CDR1 SGHTA and CDR2 FQGTGA. V shed 5 bases, J shed 1 base, and the junction held 1 base outside the gene matches. The CDR3 covers 14 residues. The CDR3 sequence: CASSRTGNTGELFF. The sequenced part of the CDR3 DNA is TGTGCCAGCAGCCGGACAGGGAACACCGGGGAG.

Note on this clone: With the read ending 3 residues before the CDR3 end, the germline J gene is used to fill in that end. The chain links TRBV20-1 to TRBJ1-1; D might be TRBD1 (5 bases). The germline V gene encodes CDR1 DFQATT and CDR2 SNEGSKA (reference sequence). The length of the CDR3 is 13 residues. Trimming cost V 4 bases and J 1 base, with 10 bases left between them. CDR3 bases read: TGCAGTGCTATCCCGGACACGAACACTGAA. This codes for CSAIPDTNTE. The complete CDR3 sequence is CSAIPDTNTEAFF.

As for this clone: The DNA ends 3 residues before the CDR3 does, and the rest of the CDR3 is filled in from the germline J gene. The chain recombines TRBV4-1 with TRBJ1-2; D unresolved. Germline CDR1 reads MGHRA; CDR2 reads YSYEKL. The V end was cut by 3 bases, the J end by 4 bases, with 15 bases between. CDR3 length: 15 residues. This chain's CDR3 is CASSQPPSEGYGYTF. The sequenced part of the CDR3 DNA is TGCGCCAGCAGCCAGCCCCCCTCAGAGGGCTATGGC.

Notes on this clone: Read sequence stops 3 residues before the CDR3 end, and the germline J gene provides the missing end. The rearrangement joins TRBV6-2 or TRBV6-3 to TRBJ2-5; TRBD2 agrees at 13 bases. This CDR3 region has 17 residues. Germline V gene sequence: CDR1 MNHEY, CDR2 SVGEGT. Losses at the gene ends were 6 bases for V and 0 bases for J; bases not matched to a gene: 7. CDR3 DNA, as far as it was read: TGTGCCAGCAGACCCGGACTAGCGGGGGCCAACCAAGAGACC. It translates to CASRPGLAGANQET. The entire CDR3 sequence reads CASRPGLAGANQETQYF.

Concerning this clone itself: Coverage ceases 3 residues before the CDR3 finishes, and the germline J gene fills in the end. The chain employs TRBV20-1 and TRBJ2-2, with no clear D. The CDR3 runs 14 residues. V shed 3 bases and J shed 2 bases, with 10 bases lying between them. The V gene's germline CDR1 is DFQATT and CDR2 SNEGSKA (reference sequence). CDR3 residues: CSASTQTNTGELFF. The sequenced CDR3 bases are TGCAGTGCTAGTACGCAGACAAACACCGGGGAG.

A word on this clone: The CDR3 end falls 3 residues outside the read, so it is completed with the germline J gene. The J gene is TRBJ2-4, the V gene TRBV7-8, with TRBD1 matching 8 bases. Germline V gives CDR1 SGHVS, CDR2 FQNEAQ. This CDR3 has 14 residues. The CDR3 bases that were read are TGTGCCAGCAGCGTGACAGGGGTCAATCAGCCT. Residues: CASSVTGVNQP. The complete CDR3 reads CASSVTGVNQPQYF.